The 10 T cell receptor beta chains below were found in one sample sequenced in a study of blood T cell repertoires in COVID-19. Clones were sequenced by immunoSEQ multiplex PCR, and TCRdb holds only the in-frame ones, with some missing. The sample consists of over 85,000 clones, around 86% of them appearing once. Sequenced input: peripheral blood. Source of these receptors: a man in his forties or fifties with acute or convalescent COVID-19.

The genes are TRBV13 and TRBJ1-2; a weak D match, TRBD1 (6 bases). This CDR3 comprises 16 residues. Germline V lookup: CDR1 PRHDT, CDR2 FYEKMQ (reference sequence). With 0 bases removed from V and 4 bases from J, the gap between germline ends came to 15 bases. CDR3 protein: CASSLGGGLRGYGYTF. In DNA, the CDR3 is TGTGCCAGCAGCTTAGGCGGGGGGCTACGGGGCTATGGCTACACCTTC.

The V and J genes are TRBV5-1 and TRBJ1-1; D not certain. The germline V gene has CDR1 SGHRS and CDR2 YFSETQ. The CDR3 runs 15 residues. The V and J ends lost 0 bases and 1 base respectively, with 10 bases between them. The CDR3 DNA reads TGCGCCAGCAGCTTGGGCGTCATCGGGAACACTGAAGCTTTCTTT. Translating it yields CASSLGVIGNTEAFF.

The V and J genes are TRBV19 and TRBJ2-7; TRBD2 is a possible D gene (6 bases). Germline V CDR1 and CDR2: LNHDA, SQIVND (reference sequence). V lost 2 bases, J lost 7 bases, and 12 bases lay in between. The CDR3 loop spans 13 amino acids. The CDR3 bases are TGTGCCAGTAGTATAAGGACTACAAGGGAGCAGTACTTC. It translates to CASSIRTTREQYF.

V is TRBV19 and J is TRBJ2-1; D may be TRBD2 (6 bases). Trimming left V 10 bases short and J 2 bases short, with 15 bases between. The CDR3 loop spans 14 amino acids. Per germline, CDR1 LNHDA and CDR2 SQIVND (reference sequence). The chain's CDR3 is CATSGALPYNEQFF. CDR3 nucleotide sequence: TGTGCCACCTCGGGAGCGCTCCCCTACAATGAGCAGTTCTTC.

This chain connects TRBV15 to TRBJ1-6; weak D call: TRBD1 (6 bases). This CDR3 comprises 15 residues. Between the trimmed V and J ends, which lost 5 bases and 12 bases, there was a span of 20 bases. CDR1 is LNHNV, CDR2 YYDKDF, per germline (reference sequence). CDR3 amino acids: CATSVERGNYLPLHF. The CDR3 nucleotides are TGTGCCACCAGCGTAGAGAGGGGGAATTATCTACCCCTCCACTTT.

The rearrangement links TRBV12-5 to TRBJ2-1; the D is unclear. Germline-derived CDR1 and CDR2 are LGHNT and FRNRAP. The V end was cut by 0 bases, the J end by 8 bases, with 14 bases between. This CDR3 is 15 amino acids long. This CDR3 reads CASGLVRRSSYEQFF. CDR3 bases: TGTGCTAGTGGTTTGGTACGTCGGTCAAGTTATGAGCAGTTCTTC.

This clone was seen only a few times. The chain combines TRBV4-2 with TRBJ1-1, with 7 bases that match TRBD1. This CDR3 has 16 residues. Per germline, CDR1 LGHNA and CDR2 YNFKEQ. The ends lost 4 bases at V and 5 bases at J; junction bases unmatched: 13. CDR3 region: CASSPRVVGGGTEAFF. The CDR3, as DNA: TGTGCCAGCAGCCCCAGGGTGGTAGGGGGCGGTACTGAAGCTTTCTTT.

As for this clone: The junction differs from germline at one of its ends, possibly a read error. This chain links TRBV9 with TRBJ1-2, with 10 bases fitting TRBD1. CDR3 length: 13 amino acids. Germline V CDR1 and CDR2: SGDLS, YYNGEE. Here the CDR3 DNA reads TGTGCCAGCAGCACCCGGGACAGGGGAAAGTTCGCCTTC. Residues: CASSTRDRGKFAF.

The rearrangement joins TRBV2 to TRBJ2-1, with D tentatively TRBD2 (5 bases). Germline assignment: CDR1 SNHLY and CDR2 FYNNEI. The CDR3 consists of 13 residues. The V gene lost 5 bases and the J gene lost 2 bases, with 7 bases spanning the gap. This chain's CDR3 is CASSTGTYNEQFF. The CDR3, as DNA: TGTGCCAGCAGTACCGGGACCTACAATGAGCAGTTCTTC.

In DNA form, the CDR3 reads TGCGCCAGCAGCCAAGATATGGACAGGGGCGGCTACACCTTC. Protein: CASSQDMDRGGYTF. J is TRBJ1-2 and V is TRBV4-3; 9 bases match TRBD1. The CDR3 totals 14 residues. Germline assignment: CDR1 LGHNA and CDR2 YSLEER. Trimming removed 0 bases from V and 8 bases from J; junction bases left unmatched: 4.